The entry below gives a single T cell receptor (beta chain) sequence along with its context. The V gene's germline CDR1 is SGHDN and CDR2 FVKESK. V was trimmed by 2 bases and J by 7 bases, leaving 7 bases between them. There are 12 residues in the CDR3. Through a sample-barcoded 5' primer and a J-beta primer mix, a second PCR was run for about 6 to 11 cycles. Template switching added a 12-random-nucleotide identifier to every cDNA molecule. MiXCR was run by TCRdb on the 5' RACE reads, yielding one entry per CDR3 protein. The sample includes around 2 million distinct CDR3 sequences, 30% to 40% of them seen just once. Every sample gave at least 5.5 micrograms of total RNA when it was extracted. This specimen comes from a study of blood T cells in healthy people across ages.

The sequenced sample was blood. The TCR was taken from a human donor in good health. This sequence joins TRBV14 and TRBJ2-3; tentative D call: TRBD2 (5 bases). CDR3 DNA: TGTGCCAGCAGCCAATGGGAGTATACGCAGTATTTT. It is translated as CASSQWEYTQYF.